The 14 T cell receptor beta chains reported below all come from one sample, sequenced in a study of blood T cells in healthy people across ages. With a J-beta primer mix and a sample-barcoded 5' primer, a second PCR ran about 7 to 12 cycles. TCRdb used MiXCR to reprocess the 5' RACE reads, holding one entry per CDR3 protein. The data show about 1.6 million distinct CDR3 sequences, 30% to 40% seen once. The sequenced sample consisted of blood. Receptors were obtained from a woman aged 30 to 39 in good health.

The chain recombines TRBV6-6 with TRBJ1-5; D gene ambiguous. The CDR3 runs 16 residues. V lost 2 bases and J 0 bases, leaving 11 bases between the germline ends. The germline V gene has CDR1 MNHNY and CDR2 SVGAGI (reference sequence). This chain's CDR3 is CASSYARTDSNQPQHF. The CDR3 bases are TGTGCCAGCAGTTACGCGAGGACGGATAGCAATCAGCCCCAGCATTTT.

The chain is built from TRBV28 and TRBJ1-1, with D possibly matching TRBD1 (5 bases). CDR1 is MDHEN and CDR2 is SYDVKM in the germline V gene. Between the trimmed V and J ends, which lost 2 bases and 3 bases, there was a span of 13 bases. CDR3 length: 15 residues. In DNA, the CDR3 is TGTGCCAGCAGTTTAGCAGGGAGGAGGCACACTGAAGCTTTCTTT. Its translation: CASSLAGRRHTEAFF.

The chain joins TRBV6-1 to TRBJ1-2, with 7 bases identical to TRBD1. After removal of 2 bases from V and 6 bases from J, the junction contained 12 bases not matched to a gene. The V gene's germline CDR1 is MNHNS and CDR2 SASEGT. The CDR3 sequence is 16 residues long. The CDR3 here is CASSENLLGQYDGYTF. The DNA for the CDR3 is TGTGCCAGCAGTGAAAATTTATTGGGACAGTACGATGGCTACACCTTC.

There are many counts of this clonotype. V usage is TRBV10-1 and J usage is TRBJ2-6; 7 bases are a match to TRBD1. Germline V gene data show CDR1 as WNHNN and CDR2 as SYGVQD (reference sequence). J gave up 4 bases and V 6 bases, and 6 bases lay outside the gene matches. This CDR3 has 15 residues. The CDR3 spells CASSPGTEGANVLTF. Written as DNA, the CDR3 is TGCGCCAGCAGCCCCGGGACAGAGGGGGCCAACGTCCTGACTTTC.

Concerning this clonotype: The junction differs from germline at one of its ends, possibly a read error. The V call is TRBV7-2, the J call TRBJ2-3, with D maybe TRBD1 (6 bases). CDR1 and CDR2 from the germline V gene are SGHTA and FQGNSA. This CDR3 has 16 amino acids. CDR3 protein: CANSLIGTLETDTQYF. The CDR3 region has the DNA TGTGCCAACAGCTTAATAGGGACACTAGAAACAGATACGCAGTATTTT.

The chain carries TRBV5-1 and TRBJ1-6, with D perhaps matching TRBD1 (6 bases). V dropped 5 bases and J dropped 9 bases, with 15 bases sitting between them. Germline-derived CDR1 and CDR2 are SGHRS and YFSETQ. The CDR3 contains 14 residues. The CDR3 DNA is TGCGCCAGCAGTTTAGACAGGTCCGGTTCACCCCTCCACTTT. Amino acid sequence: CASSLDRSGSPLHF.

This clonotype was seen at least ten times. The gene calls are TRBV12-3 or TRBV12-4 and TRBJ2-6; D unresolved. The CDR3 runs to 14 residues. The germline V and J ends were trimmed by 5 bases and 3 bases, with 8 bases remaining between them. DNA for the CDR3: TGTGCCAGCAGTCTTCCCGGTGGGGCCAACGTCCTGACTTTC. This codes for CASSLPGGANVLTF.

The genes are TRBV29-1 and TRBJ1-2; unclear D gene. This CDR3 comprises 14 residues. Germline V gene sequence: CDR1 SQVTM, CDR2 ANQGSEA. Trimming stripped 1 base from V and 1 base from J, with 10 bases between. The CDR3 DNA is TGCAGCGTTGAAGGGGGTGAAATTAACTATGGCTACACCTTC. Protein product: CSVEGGEINYGYTF.

The chain employs TRBV5-1 and TRBJ1-2, with a possible D match to TRBD1 (5 bases). V lost 4 bases and J lost 8, with 15 bases in between. The germline CDR1 and CDR2 sequences are SGHRS and YFSETQ. This CDR3 comprises 13 residues. The CDR3 region is CASSPRGPGGYTF. The CDR3 region has the DNA TGCGCCAGCAGCCCGAGGGGACCTGGGGGCTACACCTTC.

The rearrangement links TRBV10-1 to TRBJ2-3; 8 bases map to TRBD2. V was pared by 2 bases and J by 4 bases, with 11 bases of the junction left unmatched. The germline V gene has CDR1 WNHNN and CDR2 SYGVQD (reference sequence). This CDR3 has 17 residues. CDR3 sequence: CASSEPRGTSGADTQYF. The DNA for the CDR3 is TGCGCCAGCAGTGAGCCTAGGGGGACTAGTGGAGCAGATACGCAGTATTTT.

This clonotype showed up just a few times. The chain is built from TRBV20-1 and TRBJ2-1; the match to TRBD2 covers 11 bases. This CDR3 comprises 16 residues. V lost 0 bases to trimming and J lost 8 bases; unmatched junction nucleotides: 9. Germline V gene data show CDR1 as DFQATT and CDR2 as SNEGSKA (reference sequence). CDR3 in DNA: TGCAGTGCTAGAGATTCCCGGCTAGCGGGAGGTGATGAGCAGTTCTTC. This encodes CSARDSRLAGGDEQFF.

The chain uses TRBV3-1 and TRBJ2-1, with D possibly TRBD2 on 5 matching bases. Trimming left V 0 bases short and J 4 bases short, with 19 bases between. Germline V lookup: CDR1 LGHDT, CDR2 YNNKEL (reference sequence). There are 18 residues in the CDR3. The CDR3 loop is CASSQEGFERTPYNEQFF. CDR3 nucleotides: TGTGCCAGCAGCCAAGAAGGCTTCGAGCGGACCCCTTACAATGAGCAGTTCTTC.

As to this clonotype: Possible read error: a much larger clone is one base away. The chain carries TRBV4-1 and TRBJ2-7; D call uncertain. The CDR3 loop spans 15 amino acids. The V end lost 0 bases, the J end lost 2 bases, and 11 bases lay between the germline ends. Germline loops: CDR1 MGHRA, CDR2 YSYEKL. The CDR3 DNA reads TGCGCCAGCAGCCAAGATCGGACCCTGACCTACGAGCAGTACTTC. It codes for CASSQDRTLTYEQYF.

V usage is TRBV7-6 and J usage is TRBJ2-3; D is possibly TRBD1 or TRBD2 (5 bases each). CDR1 is SGHVS and CDR2 is FNYEAQ in the germline V gene. The CDR3 spans 15 residues. V dropped 0 bases and J dropped 9 bases, with 16 bases sitting between them. CDR3 sequence (DNA): TGTGCCAGCAGCTTAGCCCTAGGGGCGGACTCGACGCAGTATTTT. It yields the protein CASSLALGADSTQYF.